The 26 T cell receptor beta chains reported below all come from one sample, sequenced in a study of response to subunit inactivated influenza vaccine. TCRdb analysed the RT-PCR reads with MiXCR anew, one entry per CDR3 protein. The sample has approximately 700,000 distinct CDR3 sequences, 11% to 15% seen once. Source: PBMCs from blood, taken 14 days before vaccination. The receptors originated from a man in his fifties or sixties who received an inactivated influenza vaccine.

This clonotype occurred many times. This sequence joins TRBV5-1 and TRBJ2-4, with TRBD1 matching 7 bases. The CDR3 spans 18 residues. CDR1 SGHRS and CDR2 YFSETQ come from the germline V gene. The V and J ends lost 3 bases and 0 bases, in that order; junction bases with no gene match: 12. Here the CDR3 reads CASSSTWTGVLAKNIQYF. CDR3 in DNA: TGCGCCAGCAGCTCGACCTGGACAGGCGTTTTAGCCAAAAACATTCAGTACTTC.

This sequence joins TRBV6-1 and TRBJ2-1; 8 positions agree with TRBD2. This CDR3 region has 14 residues. V lost 10 bases to trimming and J lost 4 bases; unmatched junction nucleotides: 9. The germline V gene encodes CDR1 MNHNS and CDR2 SASEGT. CDR3 in amino acids: CATSRGVFYNEQFF. The CDR3 DNA reads as TGTGCCACCTCGCGGGGGGTGTTTTACAATGAGCAGTTCTTC.

The genes are TRBV18 and TRBJ1-5; 10 nucleotides match TRBD1. V gave up 2 bases and J gave up 7 bases; unmatched junction bases: 2. The CDR3 spans 14 residues. From germline, CDR1 is KGHSH and CDR2 LQKENI. The DNA for the CDR3 is TGTGCCAGCTCACCAGGGACAGGGGTACAGCCCCAGCATTTT. This translates into CASSPGTGVQPQHF.

This clonotype showed up many times. This chain links TRBV30 with TRBJ2-1, with 8 bases matching TRBD1. The germline V gene encodes CDR1 GTSNPN and CDR2 SVGIG (reference sequence). After removal of 2 bases from V and 8 bases from J, the junction contained 14 bases not matched to a gene. The CDR3 has 16 amino acids. As DNA, the CDR3 is TGTGCCTGGAGTCCGCTGGGACAGGCAGCTGTCGATGAGCAGTTCTTC. This codes for CAWSPLGQAAVDEQFF.

This clonotype has at least ten counts. The V call is TRBV15, the J call TRBJ2-3; 11 bases align to TRBD2. The CDR3 covers 16 residues. Germline CDR1 reads LNHNV; CDR2 reads YYDKDF (reference sequence). V lost 0 bases and J lost 5; bases outside the gene matches: 4. The CDR3 DNA reads as TGTGCCACCAGCAGAGATGTAGGACTAGCGGGAGATACGCAGTATTTT. It yields the protein CATSRDVGLAGDTQYF. Drawing the rest from reference TRBV15 and TRBJ2-3, the complete variable domain is DAMVIQNPRYQVTQFGKPVTLSCSQTLNHNVMYWYQQKSSQAPKLLFHYYDKDFNNEADTPDNFQSRRPNTSFCFLDIRSPGLGDTAMYLCATSRDVGLAGDTQYFGPGTRLTVL.

This clonotype has a handful of counts. V usage is TRBV27 and J usage is TRBJ1-2; 9 bases match TRBD1. The CDR3 sequence is 14 residues long. V lost 2 bases, J lost 5 bases, and 3 bases stayed unmatched. Germline CDR1 reads MNHEY; CDR2 reads SMNVEV (reference sequence). This CDR3 reads CASSLKGTGYGYTF. CDR3 DNA sequence: TGTGCCAGCAGTTTAAAGGGGACAGGGTATGGCTACACCTTC.

This clonotype appeared many times. This chain joins TRBV6-5 and TRBJ1-1; no clear D. CDR3 length: 12 amino acids. Germline loops: CDR1 MNHEY, CDR2 SVGAGI. V was pared by 10 bases and J by 6 bases, with 15 bases between. For the CDR3, the DNA is TGTGCCACATCTCGGGGTCGGGCTGAAGCTTTCTTT. Amino acids: CATSRGRAEAFF.

This clonotype appeared a few times. CDR3 loop: CASSSGVWAKNIQYF. The CDR3 DNA is TGTGCCAGCAGTTCGGGAGTGTGGGCCAAAAACATTCAGTACTTC. This rearrangement joins TRBV12-3 or TRBV12-4 to TRBJ2-4, with a weak D call TRBD2 (6 bases). V was shortened by 4 bases and J by 1 base, with 11 bases between the two germline ends. The CDR3 is made up of 15 amino acids.

This clonotype has only a few counts. The rearrangement joins TRBV29-1 to TRBJ2-5; the D gene could be TRBD1 or TRBD2 (5 bases each). The CDR3 length is 14 residues. Germline V CDR1 and CDR2: SQVTM, ANQGSEA. V was trimmed by 3 bases and J by 6 bases, leaving 17 bases between them. The CDR3: CSVEEVGAPKTQYF. As DNA, the CDR3 is TGCAGCGTTGAGGAGGTAGGGGCCCCGAAGACCCAGTACTTC.

V is TRBV30 and J is TRBJ2-3, with 13 bases aligning to TRBD2. The CDR3 consists of 16 residues. Germline-derived CDR1 and CDR2 are GTSNPN and SVGIG (reference sequence). Trimming removed 1 base from V and 6 bases from J; junction bases left unmatched: 7. CDR3: CAWSGLAGGLADTQYF. The DNA of the CDR3 is TGTGCCTGGAGTGGACTAGCGGGGGGTCTTGCTGATACGCAGTATTTT.

The chain uses TRBV7-8 and TRBJ2-7; 8 bases match TRBD1. J was trimmed by 2 bases and V by 4 bases; bases with no gene match: 7. This CDR3 is 15 amino acids long. The germline V gene encodes CDR1 SGHVS and CDR2 FQNEAQ. The CDR3 spells CASSSRQGPPYEQYF. The CDR3 DNA sequence: TGTGCCAGCAGCTCGCGACAGGGGCCCCCCTACGAGCAGTACTTC.

This clonotype has ten or more counts. The chain recombines TRBV29-1 with TRBJ2-5, with D perhaps TRBD1 or TRBD2 (5 bases each). V was clipped by 6 bases and J by 4 bases, with 15 bases between them. Germline-derived CDR1 and CDR2 are SQVTM and ANQGSEA. CDR3 length equals 13 residues. The CDR3 region has the DNA TGCAGCGTAATCCTAGGGGCGGGAGAGACCCAGTACTTC. This gives the protein CSVILGAGETQYF.

The sample holds a few counts of this clonotype. The gene calls are TRBV28 and TRBJ2-7, with D maybe TRBD1 (5 bases). This CDR3 has 13 amino acids. Germline loops: CDR1 MDHEN, CDR2 SYDVKM. Trimming left V 2 bases short and J 6 bases short, with 11 bases between. This CDR3 is CASSLGRAIEQYF. The CDR3 nucleotides read TGTGCCAGCAGTTTAGGCAGGGCAATCGAGCAGTACTTC.

The V and J genes are TRBV19 and TRBJ2-7, with D uncertain. Trimming took off 5 bases at V and 2 bases at J, with 13 bases between the two ends. Germline V lookup: CDR1 LNHDA, CDR2 SQIVND (reference sequence). CDR3 length: 14 amino acids. CDR3 coding DNA: TGTGCCAGTAGTCCGGCCGCGGTAGCCTACGAGCAGTACTTC. Amino acids: CASSPAAVAYEQYF.

This chain joins TRBV7-2 and TRBJ2-2, with no clear D. Germline CDR1 is SGHTA and CDR2 is FQGNSA. The CDR3 sequence is 17 residues long. Trimming stripped 0 bases from V and 2 bases from J, with 13 bases between. CDR3: CASSLAGGSFNTGELFF. The CDR3 DNA sequence: TGTGCCAGCAGCTTAGCGGGTGGCAGTTTTAACACCGGGGAGCTGTTTTTT.

This clonotype was seen more than once but under ten times. J is TRBJ2-7 and V is TRBV29-1; TRBD1 matches at 7 bases. V lost 6 bases and J lost 2; bases outside the gene matches: 4. The germline V gene encodes CDR1 SQVTM and CDR2 ANQGSEA. CDR3 length equals 12 residues. The CDR3 DNA follows: TGCAGCGTGCAGACAGGGACCTACGAGCAGTACTTC. It is translated as CSVQTGTYEQYF.

The chain links TRBV18 to TRBJ2-7; perhaps TRBD2 as D (5 bases). Germline CDR1 and CDR2: KGHSH and LQKENI. V was shortened by 1 base and J by 7 bases, with 8 bases between the two germline ends. The CDR3 is 12 residues long. The CDR3: CASSPLTGEQYF. The CDR3 DNA reads TGTGCCAGCTCACCACTCACGGGAGAGCAGTACTTC.

This clonotype was seen only a few times. The gene calls are TRBV6-1 and TRBJ2-7; D tentatively reads TRBD1 or TRBD2 (5 bases each). CDR3 size: 13 residues. With 6 bases removed from V and 2 bases from J, the gap between germline ends came to 11 bases. Germline CDR1 is MNHNS and CDR2 is SASEGT. CDR3 in amino acids: CASSRDHPYEQYF. For the CDR3, the DNA is TGTGCCAGCAGCCGGGACCACCCCTACGAGCAGTACTTC.

V is TRBV5-6 and J is TRBJ2-1; D may be TRBD1 (6 bases). The CDR3 has 12 residues. Trimming took off 8 bases at V and 9 bases at J, with 15 bases between the two ends. The germline CDR1 and CDR2 sequences are SGHDT and YYEEEE. CDR3 sequence reads: CARRSQGVEQFF. The CDR3 nucleotides are TGTGCCAGGAGGTCACAGGGAGTTGAGCAGTTCTTC. The variable domain in full, with the rest retrieved from reference TRBV5-6 and TRBJ2-1, is DAGVTQSPTHLIKTRGQQVTLRCSPKSGHDTVSWYQQALGQGPQFIFQYYEEEERQRGNFPDRFSGHQFPNYSSELNVNALLLGDSALYLCARRSQGVEQFFGPGTRLTVL.

CDR3 DNA: TGTGCCTTCTGGGCCGGGACAGGAAATGTTGCCAGAAACACCGGGGAGCTGTTTTTT. Translation gives CAFWAGTGNVARNTGELFF. The chain employs TRBV12-3 or TRBV12-4 and TRBJ2-2; 8 nucleotides match TRBD1. The trim removed 11 bases at V and 2 bases at J, leaving 22 bases unmatched. The CDR3 is 19 amino acids.

The chain joins TRBV6-1 to TRBJ1-4; D call uncertain. V lost 6 bases and J lost 8, with 13 bases in between. The CDR3 totals 13 residues. The V gene's germline CDR1 is MNHNS and CDR2 SASEGT. The CDR3 here is CASSPVNGEKLFF. The DNA of the CDR3 is TGTGCCAGCAGCCCCGTTAACGGGGAAAAACTGTTTTTT.

This clonotype turned up a few times. The chain has TRBV25-1 and TRBJ2-7, with D unresolved. Germline V gene lookup returns CDR1 MGHDK and CDR2 SYGVNS. This CDR3 is built from 11 residues. The ends were cut back, 5 bases at V and 4 bases at J, with 6 bases in the middle. The CDR3 DNA is TGTGCCAGCAGTAATGTATACGAGCAGTACTTC. This gives the protein CASSNVYEQYF.

This clonotype was seen only a few times. The chain is built from TRBV2 and TRBJ2-2; the D gene is possibly TRBD2 (6 bases). This CDR3 has 18 amino acids. The V end lost 5 bases, the J end lost 9 bases, and 28 bases lay between the germline ends. CDR1 is SNHLY and CDR2 is FYNNEI in the germline V gene. The CDR3 region is CASSNPKAGRGITRELFF. DNA of the CDR3: TGTGCCAGCAGTAACCCTAAGGCGGGGCGGGGAATAACCCGGGAGCTGTTTTTT.

This clonotype was detected a few times. The genes are TRBV6-2 or TRBV6-3 and TRBJ2-3; D is possibly TRBD2 (5 bases). V dropped 6 bases and J dropped 4 bases, with 14 bases sitting between them. The length of the CDR3 is 14 residues. From germline, CDR1 is MNHEY and CDR2 SVGEGT. Here the CDR3 reads CASRLDGSPDTQYF. CDR3 sequence (DNA): TGTGCCAGCAGGTTGGATGGGAGCCCAGATACGCAGTATTTT.

The V call is TRBV20-1, the J call TRBJ2-1; 11 bases align to TRBD2. The J segment lost 6 bases and the V segment lost 0 bases, leaving 4 bases of the junction unmatched. Germline loops: CDR1 DFQATT, CDR2 SNEGSKA (reference sequence). The CDR3 covers 15 residues. The CDR3 DNA follows: TGCAGTGCTAGAGATCTACTAGCGGGGGTCAATGAGCAGTTCTTC. Translated: CSARDLLAGVNEQFF.

This clonotype was picked up a small number of times. The chain combines TRBV6-1 with TRBJ1-1; the D gene is possibly TRBD1 (5 bases). This CDR3 has 18 residues. CDR1 MNHNS and CDR2 SASEGT come from the germline V gene. V dropped 7 bases and J dropped 1 base, with 25 bases sitting between them. CDR3 amino acids: CASNTHFRKGAPNTEAFF. CDR3 in DNA: TGTGCCAGCAATACGCATTTCAGGAAAGGGGCGCCGAACACTGAAGCTTTCTTT.